A single sample gave rise to the 14 T cell receptor beta chains below, sequenced in a study of cytomegalovirus exposure and HLA in healthy donors (dated by TCRdb to 2016 to 2017). The library came from the immunoSEQ multiplex PCR assay. The multiplex PCR relied on a mix of 60 forward primers for TCR Vbeta segments and 13 reverse primers for TCR Jbeta segments. TCRdb took over this immuneACCESS table, retaining in-frame rearrangements with V and J assigned. Such tables are incomplete; in checked studies, under half of the missing clones stem from an unresolved V gene, and the remainder is unexplained. The sample table lists 95,000 to 150,000 clones, about 80% of them with a count of one. Of the sample, about 2.6% falls within the top ten clones. The sequencing sample was made of PBMCs. The receptor set was obtained from a woman between 40 and 50 years old in good health and CMV-seropositive.

V and J are TRBV19 and TRBJ1-5, with 8 nucleotides matching TRBD1. The CDR3 contains 15 residues. Trimming cost V 1 base and J 4 bases; bases outside gene matches: 3. The germline V gene has CDR1 LNHDA and CDR2 SQIVND (reference sequence). The DNA for the CDR3 is TGTGCCAGTAGTATAGCAGGGGACAGGAATCAGCCCCAGCATTTT. Amino acids: CASSIAGDRNQPQHF.

The chain carries TRBV6-6 and TRBJ1-1; weak D call: TRBD1 (5 bases). The germline V gene encodes CDR1 MNHNY and CDR2 SVGAGI (reference sequence). V lost 2 bases and J lost 0, with 7 bases in between. The CDR3 has 14 residues. CDR3 in amino acids: CASSYLGVNTEAFF. DNA for the CDR3: TGTGCCAGCAGTTACCTAGGGGTGAACACTGAAGCTTTCTTT.

The genes are TRBV13 and TRBJ2-1; perhaps TRBD2 as D (6 bases). This CDR3 contains 16 residues. Trimming left V 5 bases short and J 0 bases short, with 14 bases between. Per the germline V gene, CDR1 is PRHDT and CDR2 is FYEKMQ (reference sequence). As DNA, the CDR3 is TGTGCCAGCAGCCAAGGACTATATGACTCCTACAATGAGCAGTTCTTC. Translating gives CASSQGLYDSYNEQFF.

This sequence joins TRBV6-6 and TRBJ2-1, with TRBD2 matching over 13 bases. Germline V CDR1 and CDR2: MNHNY, SVGAGI (reference sequence). The CDR3 consists of 16 residues. Germline trimming cut 2 bases from V and 6 bases from J; bases unmatched to any gene: 4. In nucleotides, the CDR3 is TGTGCCAGCAGTTACGGGACTAGCGGGAAAGGCAATGAGCAGTTCTTC. Its protein product is CASSYGTSGKGNEQFF.

This sequence joins TRBV27 and TRBJ1-1; D not resolved. V gave up 5 bases and J gave up 0 bases, with 10 bases separating them. The CDR3 length is 14 residues. Germline V gene sequence: CDR1 MNHEY, CDR2 SMNVEV (reference sequence). CDR3 sequence: CASSKTLMNTEAFF. CDR3 nucleotides: TGTGCCAGCAGTAAGACACTCATGAACACTGAAGCTTTCTTT.

The chain joins TRBV7-2 to TRBJ2-5; TRBD1 might be the D (7 bases). V lost 8 bases and J lost 7, with 17 bases in between. Germline V gene lookup returns CDR1 SGHTA and CDR2 FQGNSA. CDR3 length: 13 residues. In DNA form, the CDR3 reads TGTGCCAGCGATCCGCGACAGGGAGGGACCCAGTACTTC. Translating gives CASDPRQGGTQYF.

The chain joins TRBV5-5 to TRBJ2-3, with 9 bases fitting TRBD2. This CDR3 contains 16 residues. CDR1 SGHKS and CDR2 YYEKEE come from the germline V gene (reference sequence). J was trimmed by 2 bases and V by 4 bases; bases with no gene match: 8. CDR3 DNA: TGTGCCAGCAGCGTGACTAGCGGCAGACCCACAGATACGCAGTATTTT. Translating gives CASSVTSGRPTDTQYF.

The rearrangement links TRBV7-9 to TRBJ2-7; 7 bases are shared with TRBD2. Germline V lookup: CDR1 SEHNR, CDR2 FQNEAQ (reference sequence). The CDR3 loop spans 16 amino acids. The J segment lost 3 bases and the V segment lost 5 bases, leaving 13 bases of the junction unmatched. The DNA of the CDR3 is TGTGCCAGCAGCCCGGGCCGTTGGGAGGGCGACTACGAGCAGTACTTC. As protein: CASSPGRWEGDYEQYF.

The V gene is TRBV9, the J gene TRBJ2-3, with 9 bases lining up with TRBD2. The germline V gene has CDR1 SGDLS and CDR2 YYNGEE. The CDR3 covers 16 residues. Trimming at V came to 0 bases and at J to 2 bases, leaving 4 bases not matched to a gene. This CDR3 is CASSVGASGDTDTQYF. The CDR3 DNA is TGTGCCAGCAGCGTAGGGGCTAGCGGGGACACAGATACGCAGTATTTT.

V gene TRBV7-2 combines with J gene TRBJ2-5, with TRBD1 matching over 7 bases. The end of the DNA is better explained by TRBJ2-7, so the J call may be wrong. CDR3 size: 15 residues. Germline V CDR1 and CDR2: SGHTA, FQGNSA. The CDR3 spells CASSWATGRGYEQYF. DNA of the CDR3: TGTGCCAGCAGCTGGGCGACAGGGCGAGGTTACGAGCAGTACTTC.

V and J are TRBV30 and TRBJ1-4, with unresolved D. The CDR3 covers 15 residues. The V gene lost 3 bases and the J gene lost 0 bases, with 11 bases spanning the gap. Germline-derived CDR1 and CDR2 are GTSNPN and SVGIG (reference sequence). The CDR3 region is CAWRTLGATNEKLFF. As DNA, the CDR3 is TGTGCCTGGAGAACCCTCGGGGCAACTAATGAAAAACTGTTTTTT.

This clone was observed a single time. The chain recombines TRBV9 with TRBJ2-4; TRBD2 matches 12 bases. The ends lost 4 bases at V and 0 bases at J; junction bases unmatched: 8. The CDR3 runs to 18 residues. Germline V gene sequence: CDR1 SGDLS, CDR2 YYNGEE. The CDR3 is CASSPRLAGDLAKNIQYF. As DNA, the CDR3 is TGTGCCAGCAGCCCAAGACTAGCGGGAGATTTAGCCAAAAACATTCAGTACTTC.

Here the CDR3 DNA reads TGCGCCAGCAGCCCATACAGGGGATCGGACATTCAGTACTTC. It codes for CASSPYRGSDIQYF. This rearrangement joins TRBV4-3 to TRBJ2-4; TRBD1 agrees at 7 bases. Germline V gives CDR1 LGHNA, CDR2 YSLEER. V shed 4 bases and J 8 bases; nucleotides not matched to a gene: 8. The CDR3 is 14 residues long.

The CDR3 loop reads CASSRTVNEQFF. CDR3 in DNA: TGTGCCAGCAGCCGAACAGTTAATGAGCAGTTCTTC. This chain connects TRBV5-4 to TRBJ2-1; D gene unclear. The V end was cut by 4 bases, the J end by 7 bases, with 9 bases between. This CDR3 has 12 residues. Germline CDR1 SGHNT, CDR2 YYREEE (reference sequence).